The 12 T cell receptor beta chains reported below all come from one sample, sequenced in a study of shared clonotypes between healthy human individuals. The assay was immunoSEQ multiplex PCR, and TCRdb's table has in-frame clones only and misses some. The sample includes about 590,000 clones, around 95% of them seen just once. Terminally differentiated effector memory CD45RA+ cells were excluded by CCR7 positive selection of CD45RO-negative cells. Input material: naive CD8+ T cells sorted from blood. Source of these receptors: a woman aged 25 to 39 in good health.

In DNA, the CDR3 is TGTGCCAGCACTCACGGGACTAGCGGGAGAGACGAGCAGTACTTC. This sequence encodes CASTHGTSGRDEQYF. The rearrangement uses TRBV5-8 and TRBJ2-7; 14 nucleotides line up with TRBD2. Germline CDR1 SGHTS, CDR2 YDEGEE. J was trimmed by 5 bases and V by 6 bases; bases with no gene match: 7. This CDR3 has 15 amino acids.

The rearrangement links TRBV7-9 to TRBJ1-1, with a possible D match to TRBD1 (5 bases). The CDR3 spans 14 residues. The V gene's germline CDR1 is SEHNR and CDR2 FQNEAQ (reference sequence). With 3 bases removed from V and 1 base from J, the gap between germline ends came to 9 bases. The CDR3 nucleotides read TGTGCCAGCAGCTTTTGGAGGGGGAACACTGAAGCTTTCTTT. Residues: CASSFWRGNTEAFF.

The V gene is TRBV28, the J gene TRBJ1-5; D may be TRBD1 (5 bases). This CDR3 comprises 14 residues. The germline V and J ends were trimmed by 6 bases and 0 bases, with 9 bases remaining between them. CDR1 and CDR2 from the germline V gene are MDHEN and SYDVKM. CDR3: CASRTQDSNQPQHF. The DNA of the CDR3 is TGTGCCAGCAGAACACAGGATAGCAATCAGCCCCAGCATTTT.

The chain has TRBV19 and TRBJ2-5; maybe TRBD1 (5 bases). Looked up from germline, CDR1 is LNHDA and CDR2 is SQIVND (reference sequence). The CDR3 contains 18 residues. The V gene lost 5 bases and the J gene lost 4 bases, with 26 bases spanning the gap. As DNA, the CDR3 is TGTGCCAGTAGTTCCCCGATCCCCGGCAGGGTAGGAAGAGAGACCCAGTACTTC. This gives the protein CASSSPIPGRVGRETQYF. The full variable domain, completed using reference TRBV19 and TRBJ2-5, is DGGITQSPKYLFRKEGQNVTLSCEQNLNHDAMYWYRQDPGQGLRLIYYSQIVNDFQKGDIAEGYSVSREKKESFPLTVTSAQKNPTAFYLCASSSPIPGRVGRETQYFGPGTRLLVL.

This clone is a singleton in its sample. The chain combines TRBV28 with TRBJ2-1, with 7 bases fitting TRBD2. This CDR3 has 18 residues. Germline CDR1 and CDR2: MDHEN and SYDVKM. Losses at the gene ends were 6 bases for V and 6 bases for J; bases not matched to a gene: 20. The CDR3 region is CASSTKGRVLIRPNEQFF. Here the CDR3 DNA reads TGTGCCAGCAGCACAAAAGGGAGGGTACTAATAAGGCCCAATGAGCAGTTCTTC.

The CDR3 DNA sequence: TGTGCCAGCAGCTTAGGACGGGACACCTACCTCTACGAGCAGTACTTC. This sequence encodes CASSLGRDTYLYEQYF. The rearrangement uses TRBV11-2 and TRBJ2-7, with D possibly being TRBD1 (6 bases). The CDR3 runs to 16 residues. Deletions cut 1 base from V and 3 bases from J, with 16 bases between. Germline assignment: CDR1 SGHAT and CDR2 FQNNGV.

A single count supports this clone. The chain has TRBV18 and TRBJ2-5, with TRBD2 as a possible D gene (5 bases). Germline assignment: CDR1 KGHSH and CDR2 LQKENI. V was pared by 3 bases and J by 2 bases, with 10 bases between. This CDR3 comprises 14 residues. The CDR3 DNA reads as TGTGCCAGCTCACCTTGGGAGAAACAAGAGACCCAGTACTTC. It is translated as CASSPWEKQETQYF. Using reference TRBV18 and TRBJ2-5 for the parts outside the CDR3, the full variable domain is NAGVMQNPRHLVRRRGQEARLRCSPMKGHSHVYWYRQLPEEGLKFMVYLQKENIIDESGMPKERFSAEFPKEGPSILRIQQVVRGDSAAYFCASSPWEKQETQYFGPGTRLLVL.

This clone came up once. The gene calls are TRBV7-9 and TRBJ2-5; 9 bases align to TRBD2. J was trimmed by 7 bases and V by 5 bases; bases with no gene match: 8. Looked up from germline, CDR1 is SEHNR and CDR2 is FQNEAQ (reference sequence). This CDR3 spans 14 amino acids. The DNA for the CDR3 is TGTGCCAGCAGCCCTCTTAGCGGGAGTGGGACCCAGTACTTC. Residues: CASSPLSGSGTQYF.

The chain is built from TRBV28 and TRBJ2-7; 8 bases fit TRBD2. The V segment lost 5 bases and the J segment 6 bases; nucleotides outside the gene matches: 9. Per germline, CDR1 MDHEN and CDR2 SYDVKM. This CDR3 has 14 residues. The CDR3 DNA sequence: TGTGCCAGCAGTGGGAGCGGGAGCCCGCTCGAGCAGTACTTC. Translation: CASSGSGSPLEQYF.

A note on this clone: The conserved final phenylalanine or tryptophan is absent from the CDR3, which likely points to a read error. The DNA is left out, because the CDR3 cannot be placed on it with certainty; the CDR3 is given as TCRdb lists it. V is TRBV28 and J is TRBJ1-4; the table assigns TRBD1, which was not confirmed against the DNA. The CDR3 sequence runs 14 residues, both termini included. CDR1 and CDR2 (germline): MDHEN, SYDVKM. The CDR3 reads CASRSLAYMGDTSI.

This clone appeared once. CDR3 region: CASRQWQSYNEQFF. CDR3 nucleotides: TGTGCCAGCAGACAGTGGCAGTCCTACAATGAGCAGTTCTTC. This chain uses TRBV5-8 with TRBJ2-1; unclear D gene. Trimming removed 5 bases at V and 1 base at J, with 10 bases between. CDR1 is SGHTS, CDR2 YDEGEE, per germline. The CDR3 is 14 amino acids. The variable domain in full, completed from reference TRBV5-8 and TRBJ2-1, reads EAGVTQSPTHLIKTRGQQATLRCSPISGHTSVYWYQQALGLGLQFLLWYDEGEERNRGNFPPRFSGRQFPNYSSELNVNALELEDSALYLCASRQWQSYNEQFFGPGTRLTVL.

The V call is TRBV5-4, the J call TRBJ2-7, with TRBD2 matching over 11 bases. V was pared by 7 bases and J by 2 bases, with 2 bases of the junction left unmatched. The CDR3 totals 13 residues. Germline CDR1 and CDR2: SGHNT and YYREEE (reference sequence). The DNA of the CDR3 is TGTGCCAGCGGGACTAGCGGAACCTACGAGCAGTACTTC. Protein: CASGTSGTYEQYF.